One sample yielded the 18 T cell receptor beta chains listed below, sequenced in a study of radiotherapy plus CTLA-4 blockade in lung cancer (dated by TCRdb to 2017 to 2018). Library creation used the immunoSEQ multiplex PCR assay. Drawn from immuneACCESS, this table holds only the in-frame rearrangements with V and J called that TCRdb kept. Clones are partly lost; checked studies trace under half to an unresolved V gene and leave the rest unexplained. This sample gives tens of thousands of clones in total; around 86% of them show up just once. The leading ten clones occupy 0.75% to 0.85% of the sample. Sequencing was performed on peripheral blood, taken from a patient treated with radiotherapy plus ipilimumab. The receptors stem from a human donor with non-small cell lung cancer who had stable disease on radiotherapy plus ipilimumab.

This sequence joins TRBV6-6 and TRBJ2-5; D perhaps matches TRBD2 (6 bases). The J call is doubtful: the DNA matches TRBJ2-7 better. This CDR3 contains 14 residues. Germline V lookup: CDR1 MNHNY, CDR2 SVGAGI (reference sequence). The CDR3 is CASSDSGRSYEQYF. CDR3 bases: TGTGCCAGCAGTGATAGCGGTCGCTCCTACGAGCAGTACTTC.

The chain couples TRBV7-2 to TRBJ2-2; either TRBD1 or TRBD2 may fit D (5 bases each). Germline loops: CDR1 SGHTA, CDR2 FQGNSA. This CDR3 spans 16 amino acids. The V gene lost 1 base and the J gene lost 2 bases, with 11 bases spanning the gap. CDR3: CASSLDPGPNTGELFF. The CDR3 nucleotides are TGTGCCAGCAGCTTAGACCCGGGACCCAACACCGGGGAGCTGTTTTTT.

The rearrangement uses TRBV20-1 and TRBJ2-7; no clear D gene. Trimming cost V 3 bases and J 6 bases, with 6 bases left between them. This CDR3 has 10 amino acids. Germline values: CDR1 DFQATT, CDR2 SNEGSKA (reference sequence). The CDR3 region has the DNA TGCAGTGCTAGCGGCCCCGAGCAGTACTTC. Protein sequence: CSASGPEQYF.

This chain connects TRBV5-1 to TRBJ1-4; TRBD1 might be the D (5 bases). CDR1 is SGHRS and CDR2 is YFSETQ in the germline V gene. V shed 0 bases and J shed 7 bases, with 13 bases lying between them. CDR3 size: 15 residues. CDR3 bases: TGCGCCAGCAGCTTGGGGGGCAGGGACGGTGAAAAACTGTTTTTT. The encoded protein is CASSLGGRDGEKLFF.

This rearrangement joins TRBV28 to TRBJ1-2; D gene unclear. Germline V CDR1 and CDR2: MDHEN, SYDVKM. CDR3 size: 12 residues. The V and J ends lost 3 bases and 4 bases respectively, with 6 bases between them. CDR3 sequence (DNA): TGTGCCAGCAGTTTCGATATCTATGGCTACACCTTC. Translating gives CASSFDIYGYTF.

A note on this clone: This same CDR3 is encoded by further DNA sequences in the sample. The chain is built from TRBV5-1 and TRBJ1-4; 7 positions agree with TRBD1. After removal of 2 bases from V and 8 bases from J, the junction contained 3 bases not matched to a gene. The length of the CDR3 is 13 residues. Germline lookup yields CDR1 SGHRS and CDR2 YFSETQ. CDR3 amino acids: CASSFGTDEKLFF. The DNA for the CDR3 is TGCGCCAGCAGCTTCGGGACAGACGAAAAACTGTTTTTT. Combining the CDR3 with reference TRBV5-1 and TRBJ1-4 gives the whole variable domain KAGVTQTPRYLIKTRGQQVTLSCSPISGHRSVSWYQQTPGQGLQFLFEYFSETQRNKGNFPGRFSGRQFSNSRSEMNVSTLELGDSALYLCASSFGTDEKLFFGSGTQLSVL.

The chain is built from TRBV11-2 and TRBJ2-7; D is unresolved. Looked up from germline, CDR1 is SGHAT and CDR2 is FQNNGV. V was trimmed by 1 base and J by 3 bases, leaving 7 bases between them. This CDR3 region has 13 residues. CDR3: CASSLVDNYEQYF. The CDR3 DNA reads TGTGCCAGCAGCTTAGTAGACAACTACGAGCAGTACTTC.

The rearrangement uses TRBV2 and TRBJ2-4; D unclear. The germline V gene has CDR1 SNHLY and CDR2 FYNNEI. Trimming took off 2 bases at V and 9 bases at J, with 8 bases between the two ends. This CDR3 contains 12 residues. CDR3 in DNA: TGTGCCAGCAGTGAAAACGCGAGCATTCAGTACTTC. This translates into CASSENASIQYF.

The rearrangement uses TRBV28 and TRBJ1-2; 8 bases map to TRBD1. Trimming at V came to 6 bases and at J to 2 bases, leaving 5 bases not matched to a gene. The CDR3 consists of 14 residues. CDR1 MDHEN and CDR2 SYDVKM come from the germline V gene. CDR3 in DNA: TGTGCCAGCAGGACCGGGACAGGAAACTATGGCTACACCTTC. Residues: CASRTGTGNYGYTF.

The sample holds one count of this clone. The V call is TRBV30, the J call TRBJ2-2; D perhaps matches TRBD1 (5 bases). CDR3 size: 13 residues. Deletions cut 5 bases from V and 1 base from J, with 8 bases between. Germline CDR1 is GTSNPN and CDR2 is SVGIG (reference sequence). DNA for the CDR3: TGTGCCTGGGGGGCAGTGAACACCGGGGAGCTGTTTTTT. This sequence encodes CAWGAVNTGELFF.

J is TRBJ2-5 and V is TRBV18; D is uncertain. V lost 3 bases, J lost 2 bases, and 7 bases lay in between. CDR1 is KGHSH and CDR2 is LQKENI in the germline V gene. There are 13 residues in the CDR3. The DNA for the CDR3 is TGTGCCAGCTCACCGATGGGTCAAGAGACCCAGTACTTC. Translated, it gives CASSPMGQETQYF.

The V gene is TRBV30, the J gene TRBJ1-5; TRBD1 matches at 7 bases. The germline V gene has CDR1 GTSNPN and CDR2 SVGIG (reference sequence). Losses at the gene ends were 0 bases for V and 3 bases for J; bases not matched to a gene: 5. This CDR3 region has 15 residues. This CDR3 is CAWSVADRDNQPQHF. DNA of the CDR3: TGTGCCTGGAGTGTAGCTGACAGGGACAATCAGCCCCAGCATTTT.

This clone was detected only once. J is TRBJ2-2 and V is TRBV28, with TRBD2 matching over 12 bases. Germline values: CDR1 MDHEN, CDR2 SYDVKM. This CDR3 contains 18 residues. V shed 5 bases and J 4 bases; nucleotides not matched to a gene: 11. The DNA of the CDR3 is TGTGCCAGCAGTCTTCACTCGGGACTAGCGGGTTTCACCGGGGAGCTGTTTTTT. Its translation is CASSLHSGLAGFTGELFF.

The gene calls are TRBV7-2 and TRBJ2-5; a weak D match, TRBD1 (6 bases). Germline V gene data show CDR1 as SGHTA and CDR2 as FQGNSA. The CDR3 consists of 14 residues. V was clipped by 5 bases and J by 1 base, with 11 bases between them. The CDR3 sequence: CASSPRGFQETQYF. CDR3 DNA sequence: TGTGCCAGCAGCCCCAGGGGCTTCCAAGAGACCCAGTACTTC.

This clone was counted a single time. J is TRBJ1-2 and V is TRBV27; 9 bases are a match to TRBD1. In germline, CDR1 is MNHEY, CDR2 SMNVEV (reference sequence). The CDR3 totals 17 residues. V trimming: 0 bases; J trimming: 3 bases; junction bases outside the gene matches: 8. Written as DNA, the CDR3 is TGTGCCAGCAGTTTATCGGGTAGGACAGGGGTAGACTATGGCTACACCTTC. It specifies CASSLSGRTGVDYGYTF.

The rearrangement uses TRBV5-1 and TRBJ2-3; 14 bases map to TRBD2. CDR1 and CDR2 from the germline V gene are SGHRS and YFSETQ. V lost 2 bases, J lost 1 base, and 3 bases stayed unmatched. CDR3 size: 17 residues. In nucleotides, the CDR3 is TGCGCCAGCAGCTTACCGGGACTAGCGGGGGGCACAGATACGCAGTATTTT. Translating it yields CASSLPGLAGGTDTQYF. The whole variable domain, filled in from reference TRBV5-1 and TRBJ2-3, reads KAGVTQTPRYLIKTRGQQVTLSCSPISGHRSVSWYQQTPGQGLQFLFEYFSETQRNKGNFPGRFSGRQFSNSRSEMNVSTLELGDSALYLCASSLPGLAGGTDTQYFGPGTRLTVL.

The V and J genes are TRBV10-2 and TRBJ2-7; TRBD2 aligns across 14 bases. V shed 3 bases and J 0 bases; nucleotides not matched to a gene: 7. Germline V gene data show CDR1 as WSHSY and CDR2 as SAAADI. The CDR3 runs to 18 residues. The CDR3 reads CASSEVRTSGRFSYEQYF. The CDR3 nucleotides are TGCGCCAGCAGTGAAGTACGGACTAGCGGGAGGTTCTCCTACGAGCAGTACTTC.

The DNA for the CDR3 is TGTGCCAGCATCGACAGGGCCTTGGCGGATCAGCCCCAGCATTTT. Its protein product is CASIDRALADQPQHF. The chain employs TRBV6-6 and TRBJ1-5, with TRBD1 identical over 7 bases. V shed 7 bases, J shed 5 bases, and the junction held 11 bases outside the gene matches. The CDR3 is 15 amino acids. The germline V gene encodes CDR1 MNHNY and CDR2 SVGAGI (reference sequence).